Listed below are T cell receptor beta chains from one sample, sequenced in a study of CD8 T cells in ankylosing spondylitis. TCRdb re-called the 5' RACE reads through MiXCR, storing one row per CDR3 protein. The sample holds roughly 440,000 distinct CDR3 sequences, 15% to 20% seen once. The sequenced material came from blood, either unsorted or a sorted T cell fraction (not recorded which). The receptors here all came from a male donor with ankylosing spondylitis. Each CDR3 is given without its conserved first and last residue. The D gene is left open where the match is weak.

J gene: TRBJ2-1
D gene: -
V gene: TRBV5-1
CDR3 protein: ASSLGGGLYNEQF

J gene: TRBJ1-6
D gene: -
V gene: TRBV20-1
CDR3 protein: SASEGGNSPLH

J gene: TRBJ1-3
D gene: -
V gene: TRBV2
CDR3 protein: ASSEDSRSGNTIY

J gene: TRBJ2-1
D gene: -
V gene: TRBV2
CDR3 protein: ASSEALAKAEQF

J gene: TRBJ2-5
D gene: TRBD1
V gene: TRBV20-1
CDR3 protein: CLQGATETQY

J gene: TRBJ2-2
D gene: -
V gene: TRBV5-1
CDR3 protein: ASSLMGPNTGELF

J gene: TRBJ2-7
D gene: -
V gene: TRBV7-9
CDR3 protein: ASSSLRGTETYEQY

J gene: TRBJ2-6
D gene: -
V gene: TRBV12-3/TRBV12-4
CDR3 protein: ASSGRSGANVLT

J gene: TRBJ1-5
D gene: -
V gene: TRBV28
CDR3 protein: ASLSRALNQPQH

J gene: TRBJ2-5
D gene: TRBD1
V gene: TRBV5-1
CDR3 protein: ASSFSTGGFETQY

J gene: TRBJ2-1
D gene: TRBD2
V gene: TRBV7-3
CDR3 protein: ASSVGLAGGTSYNEQF

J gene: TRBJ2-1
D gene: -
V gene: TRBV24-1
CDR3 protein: ATGSTSYNEQF

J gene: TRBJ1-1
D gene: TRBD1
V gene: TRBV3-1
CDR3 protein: ASNRQGALTEAF

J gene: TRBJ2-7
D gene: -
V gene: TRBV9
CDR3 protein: ASSRFDGQGYEQY

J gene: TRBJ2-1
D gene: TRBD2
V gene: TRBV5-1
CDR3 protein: ASSTFSGGNYNEQF

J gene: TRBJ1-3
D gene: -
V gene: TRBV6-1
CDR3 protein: ASSDTFSGNTIY

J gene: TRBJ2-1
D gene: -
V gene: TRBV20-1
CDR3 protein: SAGGLGYEQF

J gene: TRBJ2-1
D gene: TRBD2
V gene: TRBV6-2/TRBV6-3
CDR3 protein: ASRQYTSAPYNEQF

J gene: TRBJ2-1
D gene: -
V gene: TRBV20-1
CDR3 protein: SATDIWQF

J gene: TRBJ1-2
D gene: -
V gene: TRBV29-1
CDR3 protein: SVGSNYGYT

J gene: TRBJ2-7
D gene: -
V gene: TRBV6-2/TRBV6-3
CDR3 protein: ASSYDRGYEQY

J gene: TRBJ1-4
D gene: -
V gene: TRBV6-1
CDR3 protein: ASTFGLREKLF

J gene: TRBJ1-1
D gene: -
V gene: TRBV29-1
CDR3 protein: SVDRGGEAF

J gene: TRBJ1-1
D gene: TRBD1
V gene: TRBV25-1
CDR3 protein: ASSEVGGYTEAF

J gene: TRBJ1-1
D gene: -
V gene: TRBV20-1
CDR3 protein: SARDLAGGNTEAF

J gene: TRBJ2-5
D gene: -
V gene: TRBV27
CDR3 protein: ASSLSITSQETQY

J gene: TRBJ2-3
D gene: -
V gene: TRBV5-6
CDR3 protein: ASSLLGRLLTDTQY

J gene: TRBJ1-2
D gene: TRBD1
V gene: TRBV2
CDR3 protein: ARTRGAGGNYGYT

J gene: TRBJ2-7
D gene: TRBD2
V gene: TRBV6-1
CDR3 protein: ASSDVSSGTPYEQY

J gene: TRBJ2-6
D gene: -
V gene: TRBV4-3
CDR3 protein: ASSVGGSSSGANVLT

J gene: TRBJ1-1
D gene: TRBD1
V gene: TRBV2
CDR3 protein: ASSVLPGQGGPEAF

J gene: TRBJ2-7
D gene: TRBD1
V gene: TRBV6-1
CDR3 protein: ASRPATGQPYEQY

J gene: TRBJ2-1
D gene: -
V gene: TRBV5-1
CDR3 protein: ASSSVPLESNEQF